This is a list of T cell receptor beta chains from one sample in a study of siplizumab effects on memory and regulatory T cells. Using immunoSEQ multiplex PCR, the repertoire was profiled, and TCRdb retains in-frame clones only, with some absent. Of about 91,000 clones listed, 80% to 95% are singletons. The source material was CD8+ T cells sorted from blood. The receptors stem from a human donor in good health. Each CDR3 is given with its conserved first and last residue.

>TRBV12-2|TRBJ1-4
CASRPQAGHGEKLFF
>TRBV5-8|TRBJ1-1
CASTLGGPNTEAFF
>TRBV6-1|TRBJ2-7
CASSEYSGGPYEQYF
>TRBV4-1|TRBJ1-1
CASSRRQGQNTEAFF
>TRBV16|TRBJ2-7
CASSLLRGVSYEQYF
>TRBV19|TRBJ2-1
CASTEGGGPYNEQFF
>TRBV6-4|TRBJ2-7
CASSDPQSYEQYF
>TRBV7-9|TRBJ2-3
CASSLGGQDTQYF
>TRBV9|TRBJ2-7
CASSVDPSGFLDEQYF
>TRBV9|TRBJ1-3
CASSTSGSTGNTIYF
>TRBV15|.
CATSSGYSYEQYF
>TRBV7-9|TRBJ2-1
CASSLEGSIYNEQFF
>TRBV6-6|TRBJ1-2
CASSYSGQGLHYGYTF
>TRBV5-1|TRBJ2-6
CASSLAAGTSGANVLTF
>TRBV7-9|TRBJ2-7
CASSLRQGAYEQYF
>TRBV11-3|TRBJ2-5
CASSSPWLQETQYF
>TRBV5-8|TRBJ1-2
CASSLAGGQGAYGYTF
>TRBV5-6|TRBJ2-5
CASSRLESQETQYF
>TRBV29-1|TRBJ1-4
CSVLDRGNEKLFF
>TRBV6-5|TRBJ1-4
CASSSSSPLNEKLFF
>TRBV7-9|TRBJ1-1
CASSPGSTEAFF
>TRBV19|TRBJ2-1
CASSLNRLAGGGDEQFF
>TRBV27|TRBJ2-7
CASTSGTSGNTEQYF
>TRBV7-9|TRBJ1-3
CASSLLGVSGNTIYF
>TRBV2|TRBJ1-2
CASSRQGVDYGYTF
>TRBV5-1|TRBJ2-7
CASSLGQPSYEQYF
>TRBV29-1|TRBJ2-3
CSAPGQYTDTQYF
>TRBV27|TRBJ1-2
CASRPGLTAYGYTF
>TRBV7-9|TRBJ1-4
CASSLSGTTNEKLFF
>TRBV4-1|TRBJ2-1
CASSHMGQGVSDEQFF
>TRBV6-5|TRBJ2-7
CASTTHQGRYEQYF
>TRBV27|TRBJ2-7
CASSWGGSYEQYF
>TRBV10-2|TRBJ2-3
CASSESRASGSADTQYF
>TRBV9|TRBJ2-1
CASSVHTSHRGNEQFF
>TRBV14|TRBJ2-3
CASSQDSTAFTDTQYF
>TRBV27|TRBJ1-2
CASSPIGQGHGYTF
>TRBV27|TRBJ1-5
CASSQGATYSNQPQHF
>TRBV9|TRBJ2-2
CASSPGGRAGELFF
>TRBV30|TRBJ2-7
CAWSVPGDYEQYF
>TRBV2|TRBJ2-3
CASSSGTDTQYF
>TRBV2|TRBJ2-7
CASSELVARDSYEQYF
>TRBV5-6|TRBJ1-1
CASSLRGPYTEAFF
>TRBV4-1|TRBJ1-2
CASSQDTGATANYGYTF
>TRBV16|TRBJ1-1
CASSPPRGVNTEAFF
>TRBV4-1|TRBJ1-4
CASSQGETGGGGEKLFF
>TRBV7-9|TRBJ2-1
CASSFDFGNEQFF
>TRBV19|TRBJ1-2
CASSPGIYGYTF
>TRBV25-1|TRBJ1-1
CASSDLGQGNTEAFF
>TRBV6-5|TRBJ2-5
CASSPAGQHQETQYF
>TRBV4-1|TRBJ2-6
CASSQISGANVLTF
>TRBV7-6|TRBJ2-7
CASSSPGQGIAEQYF
>TRBV27|TRBJ2-2
CASSLYPRSGGATGELFF
>TRBV5-1|.
CASSPDRSSYEQYF